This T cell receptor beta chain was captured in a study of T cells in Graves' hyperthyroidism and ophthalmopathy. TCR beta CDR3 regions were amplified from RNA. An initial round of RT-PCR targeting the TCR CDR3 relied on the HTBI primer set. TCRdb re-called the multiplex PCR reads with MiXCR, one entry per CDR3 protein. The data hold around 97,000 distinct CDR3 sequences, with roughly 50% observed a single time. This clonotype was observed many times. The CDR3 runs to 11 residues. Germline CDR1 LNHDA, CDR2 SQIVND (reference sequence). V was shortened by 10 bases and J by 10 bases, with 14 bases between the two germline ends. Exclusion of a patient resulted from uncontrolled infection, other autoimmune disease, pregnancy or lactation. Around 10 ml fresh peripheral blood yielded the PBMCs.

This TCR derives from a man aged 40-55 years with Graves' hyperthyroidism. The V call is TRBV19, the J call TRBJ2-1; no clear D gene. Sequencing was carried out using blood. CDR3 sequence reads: CATTIRSEQFF. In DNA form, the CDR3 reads TGTGCCACCACGATCAGGAGCGAGCAGTTCTTC.